The clone carrying this TCR beta chain appeared a few times. The data are from a study of blood T cells in healthy people across ages. CDR1 MGHRA and CDR2 YSYEKL come from the germline V gene. V was clipped by 4 bases and J by 8 bases; unmatched bases: 17. The CDR3 covers 17 residues. A J-beta primer mix and a sample-barcoded 5' primer were used in a second PCR of about 7 to 12 cycles. At least 3 million CDR3-containing paired-end reads were obtained per sample. Each CDR3 protein gets one entry after TCRdb re-called the 5' RACE reads with MiXCR. The table records approximately 1.5 million distinct CDR3 sequences, about 35% of them present only once.

The specimen sequenced was blood. The receptor was derived from a young woman in good health. The rearrangement joins TRBV4-1 to TRBJ2-1, with TRBD1 identical over 7 bases. CDR3 DNA sequence: TGCGCCAGCAGCCCAACCGGAATAATAGCAGGGGGAGATGAGCAGTTCTTC. Translating it yields CASSPTGIIAGGDEQFF.